These 18 T cell receptor beta chains came from one sample sequenced in a study of blood T cell repertoires in COVID-19. Some clones are missing from TCRdb's copy, which holds only in-frame ones; the method was immunoSEQ multiplex PCR. The sample has approximately 100,000 clones; 70% to 90% are singletons. Sequencing input: peripheral blood. Source of these receptors: a human donor with COVID-19, enrolled during active disease. The donor label of this sample is uncertain.

The J gene is TRBJ1-3, the V gene TRBV19; the D gene is possibly TRBD1 (5 bases). CDR1 LNHDA and CDR2 SQIVND come from the germline V gene (reference sequence). V lost 5 bases to trimming and J lost 0 bases, with 14 bases between them. The CDR3 contains 16 residues. The DNA for the CDR3 is TGTGCCAGTAGTTTCGGGGGTCACGACTCTGGAAACACCATATATTTT. Protein: CASSFGGHDSGNTIYF.

V and J are TRBV11-2 and TRBJ1-2; TRBD1 agrees at 7 bases. CDR3 length: 15 residues. V trimming: 5 bases; J trimming: 5 bases; junction bases outside the gene matches: 11. CDR1 SGHAT and CDR2 FQNNGV come from the germline V gene. CDR3 in amino acids: CASSPAPDRLYGYTF. DNA of the CDR3: TGTGCCAGCAGCCCAGCTCCGGACAGGCTATATGGCTACACCTTC.

A few counts support this clone. The CDR3 DNA sequence: TGTGCCAGCAGCCTAGTGCCCGGGGATGGCTACACCTTC. This encodes CASSLVPGDGYTF. This sequence joins TRBV7-6 and TRBJ1-2, with D unresolved. Trimming removed 5 bases at V and 6 bases at J, with 13 bases between. The CDR3 runs to 13 residues. From germline, CDR1 is SGHVS and CDR2 FNYEAQ.

The chain links TRBV19 to TRBJ1-5; tentative D call: TRBD1 (5 bases). The CDR3 runs to 18 residues. The V and J ends lost 0 bases and 0 bases respectively, with 15 bases between them. Germline lookup yields CDR1 LNHDA and CDR2 SQIVND (reference sequence). CDR3 nucleotides: TGTGCCAGTAGTATAGATCTGGGGGGGACCCCTAGCAATCAGCCCCAGCATTTT. Its protein is CASSIDLGGTPSNQPQHF. The full variable domain, with the rest looked up from reference TRBV19 and TRBJ1-5, is DGGITQSPKYLFRKEGQNVTLSCEQNLNHDAMYWYRQDPGQGLRLIYYSQIVNDFQKGDIAEGYSVSREKKESFPLTVTSAQKNPTAFYLCASSIDLGGTPSNQPQHFGDGTRLSIL.

This rearrangement joins TRBV11-1 to TRBJ1-2, with D hard to call. With 1 base removed from V and 4 bases from J, the gap between germline ends came to 13 bases. This CDR3 comprises 15 residues. Germline V gene data show CDR1 as SGHAT and CDR2 as FQDESV (reference sequence). CDR3 amino acids: CASSLGARSSYGYTF. In nucleotides, the CDR3 is TGTGCCAGCAGCTTAGGGGCACGAAGTTCCTATGGCTACACCTTC.

This chain joins TRBV10-1 and TRBJ2-1; tentatively, D is TRBD2 (5 bases). The CDR3 loop spans 17 amino acids. Germline V gene data show CDR1 as WNHNN and CDR2 as SYGVQD (reference sequence). V was pared by 6 bases and J by 3 bases, with 21 bases between. CDR3 coding DNA: TGCGCCAGCAGCGCCGTTCGGGAATTAATTGGCTACAATGAGCAGTTCTTC. Translating it yields CASSAVRELIGYNEQFF.

The rearrangement joins TRBV12-3 or TRBV12-4 to TRBJ2-7, with D possibly being TRBD1 (5 bases). The CDR3 has 12 residues. V was pared by 1 base and J by 6 bases, with 7 bases between. As DNA, the CDR3 is TGTGCCAGCAGTTTAGGGGGCCGCGAGCAGTACTTC. Translation gives CASSLGGREQYF.

CDR3: CASSIDLGRNTEAFF. CDR3 nucleotide sequence: TGTGCCAGTAGTATAGATCTTGGGAGAAACACTGAAGCTTTCTTT. The chain links TRBV19 to TRBJ1-1; D is ambiguous. Germline assignment: CDR1 LNHDA and CDR2 SQIVND (reference sequence). This CDR3 comprises 15 residues. V gave up 0 bases and J gave up 2 bases, with 10 bases separating them.

The chain employs TRBV19 and TRBJ1-2, with no clear D. Germline assignment: CDR1 LNHDA and CDR2 SQIVND (reference sequence). V dropped 1 base and J dropped 4 bases, with 10 bases sitting between them. The CDR3 sequence is 14 residues long. CDR3 coding DNA: TGTGCCAGTAGTATAGCCCCCCGTCCCTATGGCTACACCTTC. Translating gives CASSIAPRPYGYTF. Full variable domain (missing parts from reference TRBV19 and TRBJ1-2): DGGITQSPKYLFRKEGQNVTLSCEQNLNHDAMYWYRQDPGQGLRLIYYSQIVNDFQKGDIAEGYSVSREKKESFPLTVTSAQKNPTAFYLCASSIAPRPYGYTFGSGTRLTVV.

V usage is TRBV28 and J usage is TRBJ2-3, with 11 bases lining up with TRBD2. Trimming took 5 bases from V and 5 from J; bases not matched to a gene: 12. In germline, CDR1 is MDHEN, CDR2 SYDVKM. The CDR3 runs to 17 residues. The chain's CDR3 is CASSPPLAGGSQDTQYF. For the CDR3, the DNA is TGTGCCAGCAGTCCCCCCCTAGCGGGGGGATCGCAAGATACGCAGTATTTT.

The genes are TRBV5-6 and TRBJ2-7, with TRBD1 matching over 8 bases. Per germline, CDR1 SGHDT and CDR2 YYEEEE. This CDR3 is built from 13 residues. The V gene end was trimmed by 3 bases and the J gene end by 9 bases; junction bases not matched to a gene: 8. The CDR3 nucleotides are TGTGCCAGCAGCTATGAAACCGGGACAGGGCAGTACTTC. It specifies CASSYETGTGQYF. The full variable domain, its missing parts supplied by reference TRBV5-6 and TRBJ2-7, is DAGVTQSPTHLIKTRGQQVTLRCSPKSGHDTVSWYQQALGQGPQFIFQYYEEEERQRGNFPDRFSGHQFPNYSSELNVNALLLGDSALYLCASSYETGTGQYFGPGTRLTVT.

This chain joins TRBV30 and TRBJ2-3, with 7 bases lining up with TRBD2. Germline loops: CDR1 GTSNPN, CDR2 SVGIG (reference sequence). V shed 1 base and J 8 bases; nucleotides not matched to a gene: 0. CDR3 length: 11 amino acids. CDR3 loop: CAWSAGGTQYF. In DNA form, the CDR3 reads TGTGCCTGGAGTGCGGGAGGTACGCAGTATTTT.

V usage is TRBV6-5 and J usage is TRBJ1-5; the match to TRBD1 covers 7 bases. Germline V gene data show CDR1 as MNHEY and CDR2 as SVGAGI. CDR3 length equals 14 residues. V was pared by 10 bases and J by 5 bases, with 11 bases of the junction left unmatched. The CDR3 here is CATRPGQLDQPQHF. The CDR3 region has the DNA TGTGCCACCCGGCCGGGACAGCTCGATCAGCCCCAGCATTTT.

This chain joins TRBV7-3 and TRBJ2-3, with D unclear. The ends were cut back, 2 bases at V and 2 bases at J, with 8 bases in the middle. CDR1 and CDR2 from the germline V gene are SGHTA and FQGTGA. The CDR3 contains 14 residues. CDR3: CASSLSSPTDTQYF. In DNA, the CDR3 is TGTGCCAGCAGCTTATCCTCTCCCACAGATACGCAGTATTTT.

This clone has more than one count but fewer than ten. The J gene is TRBJ1-2, the V gene TRBV2, with 8 bases aligning to TRBD1. The CDR3 sequence is 15 residues long. The V and J ends lost 8 bases and 3 bases, in that order; junction bases with no gene match: 11. CDR1 is SNHLY, CDR2 FYNNEI, per germline. DNA for the CDR3: TGTGCCAGCGTTGGAGACCCGGACAGGGACTATGGCTACACCTTC. Amino acids: CASVGDPDRDYGYTF.

J is TRBJ1-3 and V is TRBV9, with a tentative D call TRBD1 (6 bases). The V gene lost 0 bases and the J gene lost 0 bases, with 10 bases spanning the gap. The germline V gene encodes CDR1 SGDLS and CDR2 YYNGEE. This CDR3 is 16 amino acids long. CDR3 sequence (DNA): TGTGCCAGCAGCGTAGCAGACAGGTCCTCTGGAAACACCATATATTTT. It specifies CASSVADRSSGNTIYF.

A few counts support this clone. Other DNA sequences in the sample encode the same CDR3. This sequence joins TRBV3-1 (or the pseudogene TRBV3-2) and TRBJ2-7; unclear D gene. The CDR3 totals 15 residues. Per germline, CDR1 LGHDT and CDR2 YNNKEL (reference sequence). V was shortened by 1 base and J by 0 bases, with 10 bases between the two germline ends. In DNA, the CDR3 is TGTGCCAGCAGCCAAGGAGCCGATAGCTCCTACGAGCAGTACTTC. It specifies CASSQGADSSYEQYF.

The genes are TRBV7-9 and TRBJ1-6, with D maybe TRBD1 (5 bases). The V and J ends lost 1 base and 10 bases respectively, with 17 bases between them. This CDR3 is built from 16 residues. Germline V lookup: CDR1 SEHNR, CDR2 FQNEAQ (reference sequence). In nucleotides, the CDR3 is TGTGCCAGCAGCTTAGGGTCCAGAGGGGCGGGATCACCCCTCCACTTT. Protein product: CASSLGSRGAGSPLHF.